The following is a T cell receptor beta chain sequence with its context. Its antigen remains undetermined. The sample holds no much larger clone one base away, and base qualities are not on file. The data derive from a study of T cell changes during pregnancy in multiple sclerosis (dated by TCRdb to between 2018 and 2021). Notes on the research overall: In women with multiple sclerosis, the researchers looked at how the T cell repertoire shifted as pregnancy progressed.

Library creation used the immunoSEQ multiplex PCR assay. TCRdb took this table from immuneACCESS and kept in-frame rearrangements with V and J called. Such tables lack part of the clones; where checked against another copy, unresolved V genes explain under half of the gap, and the rest is unexplained. The sample table holds around 100,000 clones, of which more than 85% were seen once. Clones ranked in the top ten supply about 3.1% of the sample. Germline trimming amounts to 4 bases on V and 3 bases on J, with 9 as the count of junction bases outside the gene matches. From the germline V gene, CDR1 is SGDLS and CDR2 is YYNGEE. Measured from the cysteine to the phenylalanine, the CDR3 is 15 residues long. Only CDR3 DNA remains: 45 bases, in frame from the first base.

The receptor was derived from a female donor with multiple sclerosis, enrolled in a pregnancy study. Recombination linked TRBV9 to TRBJ2-5, with 7 bases aligning to TRBD2. This specimen consisted of peripheral blood, obtained in the second trimester of pregnancy. The DNA sequence is as follows: TGTGCCAGCAGCTTAGATAGCGGGTTCGAAGAGACCCAGTACTTC. Its translation is CASSLDSGFEETQYF.